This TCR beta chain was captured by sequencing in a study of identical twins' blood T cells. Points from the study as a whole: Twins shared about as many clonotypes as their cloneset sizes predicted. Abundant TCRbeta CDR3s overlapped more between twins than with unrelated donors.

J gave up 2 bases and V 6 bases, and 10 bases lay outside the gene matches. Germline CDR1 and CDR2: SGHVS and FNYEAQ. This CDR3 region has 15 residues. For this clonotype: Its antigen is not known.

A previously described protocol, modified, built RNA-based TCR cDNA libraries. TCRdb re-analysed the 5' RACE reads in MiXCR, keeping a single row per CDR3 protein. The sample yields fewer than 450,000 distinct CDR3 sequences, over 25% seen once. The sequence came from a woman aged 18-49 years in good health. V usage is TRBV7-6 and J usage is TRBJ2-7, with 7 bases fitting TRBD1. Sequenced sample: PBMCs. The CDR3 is CASSRSRDRPYEQYF. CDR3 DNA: TGTGCCAGCAGTCGTTCCCGGGACAGACCCTACGAGCAGTACTTC.